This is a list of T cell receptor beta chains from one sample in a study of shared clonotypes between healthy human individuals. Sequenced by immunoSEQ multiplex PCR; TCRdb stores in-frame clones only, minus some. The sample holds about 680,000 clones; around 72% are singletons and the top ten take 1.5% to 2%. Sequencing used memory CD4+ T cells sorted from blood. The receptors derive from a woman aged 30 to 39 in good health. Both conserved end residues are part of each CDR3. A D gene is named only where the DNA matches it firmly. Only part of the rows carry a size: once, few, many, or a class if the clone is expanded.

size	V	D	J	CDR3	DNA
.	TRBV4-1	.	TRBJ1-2	CASSQERGRTPYGYTF	TGCGCCAGCAGCCAAGAACGGGGGAGGACTCCCTATGGCTACACCTTC
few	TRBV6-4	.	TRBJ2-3	CASSDSTTDTQYF	TGTGCCAGCAGTGACTCGACCACAGATACGCAGTATTTT
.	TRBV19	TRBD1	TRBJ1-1	CASGDRGLANTEAFF	TGTGCCAGTGGGGACAGGGGGCTAGCGAACACTGAAGCTTTCTTT
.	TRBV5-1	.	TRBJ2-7	CASSLESTEAFYEQYF	TGCGCCAGCAGCTTGGAGTCGACGGAGGCCTTTTACGAGCAGTACTTC
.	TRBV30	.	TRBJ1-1	CAWQQSEYTEAFF	TGTGCCTGGCAACAGAGCGAGTACACTGAAGCTTTCTTT
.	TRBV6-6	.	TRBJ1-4	CASRRFNEKLFF	TGTGCCAGCCGCAGGTTTAATGAAAAACTGTTTTTT
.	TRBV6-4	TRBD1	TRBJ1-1	CASSGTGGMNTEAFF	TGTGCCAGCAGTGGGACAGGGGGCATGAACACTGAAGCTTTCTTT
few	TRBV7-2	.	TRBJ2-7	CASSLPQASTYEQYF	TGTGCCAGCAGCTTACCCCAGGCTTCAACCTACGAGCAGTACTTC
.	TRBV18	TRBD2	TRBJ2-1	CASSPGAGVSYNEQFF	TGTGCCAGCTCACCAGGGGCGGGAGTATCCTACAATGAGCAGTTCTTC
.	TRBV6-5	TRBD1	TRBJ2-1	CASSFGTGRNNEQFF	TGTGCCAGCAGTTTCGGGACAGGGCGAAACAATGAGCAGTTCTTC
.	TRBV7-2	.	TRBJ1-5	CASSSEYSNQPQHF	TGTGCCAGCAGCTCGGAATATAGCAATCAGCCCCAGCATTTT
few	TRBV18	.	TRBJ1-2	CASSPAGTRDNYGYTF	TGTGCCAGCTCACCTGCCGGGACAAGAGATAACTATGGCTACACCTTC
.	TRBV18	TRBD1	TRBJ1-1	CASSPLEATGGAKGGEAFF	TGTGCCAGCTCACCACTTGAAGCGACAGGGGGCGCGAAAGGGGGTGAAGCTTTCTTT
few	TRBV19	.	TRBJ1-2	CASSSRGYGYTF	TGTGCCAGTAGTTCCCGAGGCTATGGCTACACCTTC
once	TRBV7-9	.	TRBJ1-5	CASSLGRGDQPQHF	TGTGCCAGCAGCTTAGGAAGGGGCGACCAGCCCCAGCATTTT
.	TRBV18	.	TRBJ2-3	CASSPGLKRTDTQYF	TGTGCCAGCTCACCGGGACTCAAACGCACAGATACGCAGTATTTT
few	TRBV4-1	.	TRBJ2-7	CASSQGRLSINSYEQYF	TGCGCCAGCAGCCAAGGTAGACTCTCCATAAATTCCTACGAGCAGTACTTC
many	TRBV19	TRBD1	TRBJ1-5	CASSIPGGTGGSHQPQHF	TGTGCCAGTAGTATCCCGGGTGGGACAGGGGGTAGTCATCAGCCCCAGCATTTT
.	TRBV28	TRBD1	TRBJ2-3	CASSLTTQGRGADTQYF	TGTGCCAGCAGTTTAACTACACAGGGGAGAGGGGCAGATACGCAGTATTTT
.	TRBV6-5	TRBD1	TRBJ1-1	CASSRDRGNTEAFF	TGTGCCAGCAGTCGGGACAGGGGCAACACTGAAGCTTTCTTT
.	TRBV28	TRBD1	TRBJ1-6	CASVLGQGVSPLHF	TGTGCCAGTGTGCTGGGACAGGGGGTATCACCCCTCCACTTT
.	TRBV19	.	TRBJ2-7	CASSQTGSYEQYF	TGTGCCAGTAGCCAGACGGGCTCCTACGAGCAGTACTTC
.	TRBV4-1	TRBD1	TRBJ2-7	CASSQSIFGTAAYEQYF	TGCGCCAGCAGCCAGAGCATCTTCGGGACAGCTGCCTACGAGCAGTACTTC
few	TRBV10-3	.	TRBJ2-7	CAISELYEQYF	TGTGCCATCAGTGAGCTTTACGAGCAGTACTTC
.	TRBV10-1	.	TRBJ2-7	CASSGATNSYEQYF	TGCGCCAGCAGTGGGGCAACGAACTCCTACGAGCAGTACTTC
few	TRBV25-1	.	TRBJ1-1	CASSEPTGNTEAFF	TGTGCCAGCAGTGAACCGACAGGGAACACTGAAGCTTTCTTT
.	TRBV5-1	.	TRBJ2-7	CASSAFPTGAYEQYF	TGCGCCAGCAGCGCCTTCCCGACGGGGGCCTACGAGCAGTACTTC
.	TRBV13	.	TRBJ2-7	CASSSRDGSYEQYF	TGTGCCAGCAGCTCCCGGGACGGCTCCTACGAGCAGTACTTC
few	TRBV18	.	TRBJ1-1	CASSPTGEKGTEAFF	TGTGCCAGCTCACCGACTGGGGAGAAGGGCACTGAAGCTTTCTTT
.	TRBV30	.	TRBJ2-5	CAWSVNTLGEQYF	TGTGCCTGGAGTGTAAACACCCTTGGGGAGCAGTACTTC
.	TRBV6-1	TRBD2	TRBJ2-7	CASSGLAGRAEQYF	TGTGCCAGCAGTGGACTAGCGGGGAGAGCCGAGCAGTACTTC
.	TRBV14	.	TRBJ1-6	CASSQTARSSPLHF	TGTGCCAGCAGCCAAACGGCTAGGAGTTCACCCCTCCACTTT
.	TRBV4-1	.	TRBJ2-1	CASSQEGTGYNEQFF	TGCGCCAGCAGCCAAGAAGGGACGGGTTACAATGAGCAGTTCTTC
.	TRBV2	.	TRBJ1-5	CASSTDSAQPQHF	TGTGCCAGCAGCACGGACAGCGCACAGCCCCAGCATTTT
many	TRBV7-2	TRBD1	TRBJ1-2	CASRLHTGGANYGYTF	TGTGCCAGCAGACTACATACAGGGGGAGCTAACTATGGCTACACCTTC
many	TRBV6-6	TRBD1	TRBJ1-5	CASSLQGVGQPQHF	TGTGCCAGCAGTCTTCAGGGGGTCGGCCAGCCCCAGCATTTT
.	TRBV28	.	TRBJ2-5	CASRSVETQYF	TGTGCCAGCCGGTCGGTAGAGACCCAGTACTTC
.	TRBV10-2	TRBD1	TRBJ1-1	CASSYGQGAEAFF	TGCGCCAGCAGCTACGGACAGGGGGCTGAAGCTTTCTTT
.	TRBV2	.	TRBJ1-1	CASSEIGKGNTEAFF	TGTGCCAGCAGTGAAATAGGGAAGGGGAACACTGAAGCTTTCTTT
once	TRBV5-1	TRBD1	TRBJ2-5	CASRVGTVGETQYF	TGCGCCAGCAGAGTCGGGACAGTCGGCGAGACCCAGTACTTC
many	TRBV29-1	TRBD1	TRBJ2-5	CSVPARTGSGWETQYF	TGCAGCGTGCCCGCCAGGACAGGGAGCGGTTGGGAGACCCAGTACTTC
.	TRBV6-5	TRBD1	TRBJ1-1	CASSSGQGLLAEAFF	TGTGCCAGCAGTTCGGGACAGGGGCTCTTGGCTGAAGCTTTCTTT
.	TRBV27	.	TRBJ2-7	CASSRSGITYEQYF	TGTGCCAGCAGTAGGTCCGGGATCACCTACGAGCAGTACTTC
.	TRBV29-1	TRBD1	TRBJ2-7	CSVAGQGFGEQYF	TGCAGCGTCGCGGGACAGGGCTTTGGCGAGCAGTACTTC
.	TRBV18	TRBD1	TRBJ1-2	CASSPGTVLNYGYTF	TGTGCCAGCTCACCTGGGACAGTACTCAACTATGGCTACACCTTC
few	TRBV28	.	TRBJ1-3	CASLEGLSGNTIYF	TGTGCCAGCCTCGAGGGGCTTTCTGGAAACACCATATATTTT
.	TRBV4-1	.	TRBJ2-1	CASSQNSDHHNEQFF	TGCGCCAGCAGCCAAAATAGCGACCATCACAATGAGCAGTTCTTC
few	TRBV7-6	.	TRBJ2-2	CASSAIPGDTGELFF	TGTGCCAGCAGCGCGATACCGGGCGACACCGGGGAGCTGTTTTTT
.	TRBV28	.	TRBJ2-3	CASKPRVMATNTQYF	TGTGCCAGCAAGCCCAGGGTGATGGCAACCAATACGCAGTATTTT
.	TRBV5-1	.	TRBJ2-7	CASSPRTGVWKAGGPNEQYF	TGCGCCAGCAGCCCCCGTACGGGGGTCTGGAAAGCGGGCGGCCCCAACGAGCAGTACTTC
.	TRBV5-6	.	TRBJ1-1	CASAGQGFVAFF	TGTGCCAGCGCGGGGCAGGGTTTTGTAGCTTTCTTT